Each of the 4 T cell receptor beta chains below was sequenced from the same sample in a study of blood T cell repertoires in COVID-19. Profiling relied on immunoSEQ multiplex PCR, and the TCRdb table lists in-frame clones only, not all of them. The sample comprises 60,000 to 70,000 clones, more than 75% of which are singletons, and around 10% rests with the top ten. The sample consisted of PBMCs or T cells enriched from blood (not recorded which). Receptor source: a woman aged 40-49 years who had recovered from COVID-19.

This sequence joins TRBV5-1 and TRBJ2-6; no firm D call. The CDR3 has 15 amino acids. The germline CDR1 and CDR2 sequences are SGHRS and YFSETQ. The germline V and J ends were trimmed by 2 bases and 1 base, with 7 bases remaining between them. The DNA of the CDR3 is TGCGCCAGCAGCTTTTCAGGTTCTGGGGCCAACGTCCTGACTTTC. Translated, it gives CASSFSGSGANVLTF.

The chain combines TRBV7-9 with TRBJ1-5; possible D gene TRBD1, 6 bases. CDR1 and CDR2 from the germline V gene are SEHNR and FQNEAQ (reference sequence). Deletions cut 6 bases from V and 5 bases from J, with 20 bases between. This CDR3 has 16 amino acids. This CDR3 reads CASSLWGGIADQPQHF. The DNA for the CDR3 is TGTGCCAGCAGTTTATGGGGGGGCATAGCAGATCAGCCCCAGCATTTT.

In regard to this clone: This CDR3 is also generated by other DNA sequences in the sample. The chain is built from TRBV27 and TRBJ1-2, with TRBD1 identical over 9 bases. Losses at the gene ends were 6 bases for V and 7 bases for J; bases not matched to a gene: 6. This CDR3 has 13 amino acids. CDR1 MNHEY and CDR2 SMNVEV come from the germline V gene (reference sequence). The CDR3 reads CASSDRGMGGYTF. For the CDR3, the DNA is TGTGCCAGCAGCGACAGGGGGATGGGTGGCTACACCTTC.

The rearrangement links TRBV25-1 to TRBJ2-3, with 11 bases that match TRBD2. V lost 4 bases to trimming and J lost 7 bases; unmatched junction nucleotides: 4. This CDR3 has 14 amino acids. Germline CDR1 MGHDK, CDR2 SYGVNS. The DNA of the CDR3 is TGTGCCAGCAGTGTTAGCGGGGGGGCCAATACGCAGTATTTT. Translated, it gives CASSVSGGANTQYF.